The following is a T cell receptor beta chain sequence with its context. This clonotype was picked up a small number of times. Its antigen remains unidentified. Base-call qualities are not available, and no considerably larger clone is one nucleotide away. This entry belongs to a study of human T cells and chemical hapten exposure (dated by TCRdb to the early 2020s). Background on the whole study: For sensitization, 2% DPC in acetone was applied to a 2 cm by 2 cm area of upper inner arm skin. Patch testing was performed on the upper back with Finn chambers containing 0.01% DPC, and the patch tests were scored after 6 days according to International Contact Dermatitis Research Group standards. Patients additionally received weekly therapeutic DPC doses to the scalp throughout the roughly 25-week study period. Alopecia areata with under or over 50% scalp involvement, alopecia totalis and alopecia universalis were represented in the patient cohort, which was mostly female. Libraries were pooled for sequencing, and per-sample TCR yields varied mainly because of small differences in library volumes within the pool. The study tracked peripheral blood TCR repertoire changes in vivo during primary and secondary sensitization to the hapten diphenylcyclopropenone (DPC) in alopecia patients. Blood for TCR sequencing was provided by twenty-nine alopecia patients at one to four time points (pre-sensitization, 2, 6 and 24 weeks). Blood samples were taken from patients before sensitization (week 0) and at 2, 6 and about 24 weeks after DPC sensitization. Results the study describes overall, beyond this receptor: A positive correlation was found between the number of PT1 expanded TCRs and patch test score, with significance reached at thresholds 8, 16 and 32 but not 4. Compared with pre-sensitization or healthy control sets, expanded TCRs formed significantly more large CDR3 similarity clusters, which is consistent with antigen-driven responses. Repeated subsampling changed both the strength of the expansion versus patch-test correlation and the threshold at which that correlation became significant. Because all patients had alopecia, a presumed autoimmune disease, the immune response of the patients might differ from that of healthy individuals. The number of TCRs above 1 in 1000 frequency did not change with DPC sensitization; there was no evidence of global repertoire structure alterations.

V trim: 0 bases; J trim: 2 bases; unmatched bases: 3. CDR1 and CDR2, per the germline V gene (reference sequence), are DFQATT and SNEGSKA. The CDR3 has 15 amino acids, counting the end cysteine and phenylalanine. Just the 45-base CDR3 DNA is kept, in frame starting at base 1. In the paper's terms, the time point label means: patch test 3, about 24 weeks after DPC sensitization. Per the publication, the treatment or condition label means: therapeutic diphenylcyclopropenone sensitization with weekly scalp DPC. At every patch-test visit, the blood draw took place before the patch test was put on. Patients were eligible if aged 18 to 70, diagnosed with alopecia and judged suitable for DPC therapy, and pregnant patients were excluded. Total RNA was extracted from unfractionated whole blood collected in Tempus Blood RNA tubes. The method was RACE. The run used a NextSeq 500. During library preparation, unique molecular identifiers were attached to individual cDNA molecules so that TCRs could be counted in a quantitative, reproducible way. Each blood RNA sample was used to sequence both TCR alpha and TCR beta chains. Per the original workflow: Samples had a median of roughly 91,000 TCRs, with a range from about 23,224 to 700,000. The Decombinator software suite was used to annotate the V, J and CDR3 of the TCR reads. For PS versus PT1 abundance plots, all samples were subsampled to the same number of TCRs (28,000). TCRs were defined as expanded if absent before sensitization and observed at least eight times at the 2-week time point. The raw public data were reprocessed by TCRdb itself: fastp quality trimming at Q25, MiXCR clonotype calling, in-frame beta chains only. Rows merge per CDR3 protein into single entries with the most common DNA and genes. TCRdb assigned the V and J calls; the authors' analysis was not used. The sample contains about 120,000 distinct CDR3 sequences, about 11% of them found a single time. The ten most abundant clones make up roughly 2.3% of the sample.

In this chain, TRBV20-1 is recombined with TRBJ1-5, with 8 central nucleotides matching TRBD1. This TCR was sampled from a woman in her fifties or sixties with alopecia areata. Some clones in this sample may be carry-over from other donors' samples. The sample was whole blood, taken in connection with sensitization to the hapten diphenylcyclopropenone (DPC). The CDR3 has the sequence CSARDQGARNQPQHF. The nucleotide sequence is given as TGCAGTGCTAGAGATCAGGGGGCACGCAATCAGCCCCAGCATTTT.